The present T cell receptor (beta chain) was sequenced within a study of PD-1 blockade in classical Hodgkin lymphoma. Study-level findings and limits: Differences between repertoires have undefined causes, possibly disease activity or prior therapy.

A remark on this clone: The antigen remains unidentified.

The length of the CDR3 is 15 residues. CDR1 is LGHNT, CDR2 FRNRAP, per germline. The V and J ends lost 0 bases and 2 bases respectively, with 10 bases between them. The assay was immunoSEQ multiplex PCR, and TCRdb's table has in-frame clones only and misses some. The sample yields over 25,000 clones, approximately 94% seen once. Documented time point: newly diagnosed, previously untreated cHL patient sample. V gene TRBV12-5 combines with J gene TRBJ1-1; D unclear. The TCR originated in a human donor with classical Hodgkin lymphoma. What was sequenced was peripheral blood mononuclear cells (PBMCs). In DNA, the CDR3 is TGTGCTAGTGGTTTGGTACAGTGGGAAAACACTGAAGCTTTCTTT. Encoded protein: CASGLVQWENTEAFF.